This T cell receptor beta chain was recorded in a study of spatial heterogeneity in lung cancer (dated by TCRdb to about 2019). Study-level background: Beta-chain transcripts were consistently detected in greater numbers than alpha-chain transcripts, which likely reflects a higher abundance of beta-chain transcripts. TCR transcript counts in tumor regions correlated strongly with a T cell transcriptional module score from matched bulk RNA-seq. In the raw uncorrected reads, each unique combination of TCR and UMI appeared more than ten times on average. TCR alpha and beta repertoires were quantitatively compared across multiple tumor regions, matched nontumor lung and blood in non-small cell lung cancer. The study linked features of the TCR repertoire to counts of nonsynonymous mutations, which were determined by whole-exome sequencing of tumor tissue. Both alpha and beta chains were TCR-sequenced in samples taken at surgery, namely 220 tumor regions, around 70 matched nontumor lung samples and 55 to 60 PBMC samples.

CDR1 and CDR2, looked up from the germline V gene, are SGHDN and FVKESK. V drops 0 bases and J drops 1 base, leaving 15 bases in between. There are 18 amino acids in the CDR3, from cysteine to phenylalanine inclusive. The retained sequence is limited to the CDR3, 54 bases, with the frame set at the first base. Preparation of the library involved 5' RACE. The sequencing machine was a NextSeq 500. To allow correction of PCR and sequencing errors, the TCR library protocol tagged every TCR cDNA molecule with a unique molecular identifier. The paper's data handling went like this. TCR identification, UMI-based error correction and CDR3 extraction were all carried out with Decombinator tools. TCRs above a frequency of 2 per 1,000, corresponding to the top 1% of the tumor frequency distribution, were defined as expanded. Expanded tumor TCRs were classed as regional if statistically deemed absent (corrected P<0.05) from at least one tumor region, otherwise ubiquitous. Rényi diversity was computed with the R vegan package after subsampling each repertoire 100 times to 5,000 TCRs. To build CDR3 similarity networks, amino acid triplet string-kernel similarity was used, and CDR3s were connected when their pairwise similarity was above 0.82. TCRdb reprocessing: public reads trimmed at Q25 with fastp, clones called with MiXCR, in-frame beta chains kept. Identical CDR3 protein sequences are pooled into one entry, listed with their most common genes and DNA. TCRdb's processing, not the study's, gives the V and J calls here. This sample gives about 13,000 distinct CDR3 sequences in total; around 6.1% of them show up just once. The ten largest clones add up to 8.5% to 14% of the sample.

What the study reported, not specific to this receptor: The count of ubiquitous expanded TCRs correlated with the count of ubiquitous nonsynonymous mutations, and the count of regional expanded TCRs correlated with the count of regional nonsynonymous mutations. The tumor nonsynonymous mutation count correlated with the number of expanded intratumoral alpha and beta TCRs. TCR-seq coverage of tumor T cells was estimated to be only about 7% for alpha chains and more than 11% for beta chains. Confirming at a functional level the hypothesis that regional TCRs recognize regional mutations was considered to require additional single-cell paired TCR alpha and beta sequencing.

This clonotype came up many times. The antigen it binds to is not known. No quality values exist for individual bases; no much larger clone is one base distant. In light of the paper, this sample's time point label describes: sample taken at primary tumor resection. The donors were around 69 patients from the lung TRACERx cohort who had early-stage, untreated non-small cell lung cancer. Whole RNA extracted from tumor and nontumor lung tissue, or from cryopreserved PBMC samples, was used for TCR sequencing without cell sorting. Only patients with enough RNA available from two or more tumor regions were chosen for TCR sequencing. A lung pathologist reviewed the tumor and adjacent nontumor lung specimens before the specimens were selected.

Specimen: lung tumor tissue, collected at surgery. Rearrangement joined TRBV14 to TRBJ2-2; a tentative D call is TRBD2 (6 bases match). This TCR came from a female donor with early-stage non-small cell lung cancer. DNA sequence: TGTGCCAGCAGCCAAGAAGTATGGAGGAGGGGGAACACCGGGGAGCTGTTTTTT. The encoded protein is CASSQEVWRRGNTGELFF.